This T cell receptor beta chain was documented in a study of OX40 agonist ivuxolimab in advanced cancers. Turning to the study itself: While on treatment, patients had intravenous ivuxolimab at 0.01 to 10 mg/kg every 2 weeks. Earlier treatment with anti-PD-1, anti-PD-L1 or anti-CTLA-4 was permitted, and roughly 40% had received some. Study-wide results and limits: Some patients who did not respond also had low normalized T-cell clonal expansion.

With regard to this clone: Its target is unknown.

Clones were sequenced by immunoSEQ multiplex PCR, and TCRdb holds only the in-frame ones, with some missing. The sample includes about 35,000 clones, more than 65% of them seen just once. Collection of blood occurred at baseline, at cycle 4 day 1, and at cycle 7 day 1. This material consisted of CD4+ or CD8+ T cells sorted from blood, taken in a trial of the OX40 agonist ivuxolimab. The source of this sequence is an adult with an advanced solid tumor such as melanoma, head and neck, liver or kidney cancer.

The chain's CDR3 is CASSLYQETQYF. In DNA, the CDR3 is TGTGCCAGCTCGTTGTACCAAGAGACCCAGTACTTC. The V gene is TRBV18, the J gene TRBJ2-5; D is unresolved. This CDR3 region has 12 residues. CDR1 is KGHSH, CDR2 LQKENI, per germline. V was clipped by 6 bases and J by 0 bases, with 5 bases between them.